A selection of T cell receptor beta chains follows, all from one sample in a study of blood T cell repertoires in COVID-19. The protocol was immunoSEQ multiplex PCR, while the TCRdb copy is restricted to in-frame clones and leaves out a portion. The table records around 620,000 clones, 80% to 90% of them present only once. Sample: peripheral blood. These receptors came from a woman aged 18-35 years with acute or convalescent COVID-19. CDR3s include the opening cysteine and the closing phenylalanine or tryptophan.

V	J	CDR3
TRBV12-5	TRBJ1-5	CASGRPGLGNQPQHF
TRBV10-3	TRBJ1-3	CAIADGSLNTIYF
TRBV6-5	TRBJ1-1	CASSYSTNEAFF
TRBV28	TRBJ1-2	CASSLSAAEYGYTF
TRBV7-9	TRBJ1-5	CASSLVLGGGGNQPQHF
TRBV2	TRBJ1-5	CASSENRGGNQPQHF
TRBV7-3	TRBJ2-3	CASSPGPITDTQYF
TRBV28	TRBJ2-2	CASSPPGPTGELFF
TRBV24-1	TRBJ2-5	CATSDLPGTPKETQYF
TRBV2	TRBJ1-2	CASRTGGAFYGYTF
TRBV27	TRBJ1-5	CASSLWARSNQPQHF
TRBV11-2	TRBJ2-7	CASSSADYVAAPYEQYF
TRBV28	TRBJ1-4	CASSLGPYRWGEKLFF
TRBV30	TRBJ2-2	CAWSVKGDTGELFF
TRBV4-3	TRBJ2-7	CASSQTLESSYEQYF
TRBV6-5	TRBJ1-2	CASSYVEGGFYGYTF
TRBV4-1	TRBJ1-1	CASSLLNLPGGDTEAFF
TRBV5-1	TRBJ1-1	CASSFGQGLNTEAFF
TRBV30	TRBJ1-3	CAWGQGIAGNTIYF
TRBV2	TRBJ2-1	CATTGQRGDEQFF
TRBV10-3	TRBJ2-3	CAISQPLSGGTDTQYF
TRBV9	TRBJ2-5	CASSSGQVQETQYF
TRBV6-5	TRBJ2-7	CASSYHGGVRSYEQYF
TRBV24-1	TRBJ1-1	CATSGTGDEAFF
TRBV12-3/TRBV12-4	TRBJ1-1	CASRTRNTEAFF
TRBV27	TRBJ1-2	CASSLSGGYGYTF
TRBV23-1	TRBJ1-2	CASSQSEGSNTF
TRBV4-3	TRBJ2-7	CASSQDARGYSYEQYF
TRBV19	TRBJ1-1	CASSIQWSTEAFF
TRBV5-1	TRBJ1-2	CASSFAGQDAGYGYTF
TRBV6-5	TRBJ1-1	CASRRATGVGTEAFF
TRBV29-1	TRBJ1-2	CSGTITGGVFDTF
TRBV14	TRBJ1-1	CASSRGQGTEAFF
TRBV5-5	TRBJ1-2	CASSPGTGIYGYTF
TRBV5-1	TRBJ1-1	CASSFDPQAEAFF
TRBV27	TRBJ1-2	CASSFRGQGANYGYTF
TRBV24-1	TRBJ1-4	CATSDSGATNEKLFF
TRBV6-6	TRBJ2-7	CASSRGILAGKPYEQYF
TRBV10-3	TRBJ2-1	CAISERNGTRYNEQFF
TRBV7-3	TRBJ2-3	CASSFGTGTDTQYF
TRBV7-9	TRBJ2-3	CASSFSGDTQYF
TRBV7-9	TRBJ2-1	CASSLVGREYEQFF
TRBV7-2	TRBJ1-1	CASSLAQGTEAFF
TRBV6-1	TRBJ1-2	CASSERVDYGYTF
TRBV18	TRBJ2-7	CASSPPMGTGETEQYF
TRBV5-1	TRBJ1-2	CASSLGTGQNGYTF
TRBV28	TRBJ1-2	CAGSPGQGSGYTF
TRBV28	TRBJ1-2	CASSTPGIYGYTF
TRBV6-6	TRBJ2-4	CASSLHPGQGTAKNIQYF
TRBV4-2	TRBJ1-5	CASSQEGDSNSNQPQHF
TRBV29-1	TRBJ1-2	CSASDRGGVDYGYTF